Presented here are 6 T cell receptor beta chains from one specimen sequenced in a study of T cells in Graves' hyperthyroidism and ophthalmopathy. The CDR3 regions of TCR beta were amplified from RNA transcripts. With the HTBI primer set, the TCR CDR3 went through a first round of RT-PCR. Via MiXCR, TCRdb re-called the multiplex PCR reads, giving one row per CDR3 protein. Altogether 490,000 or so distinct CDR3 sequences are present, around a fifth being singletons, with the ten largest covering 45% to 50%. The sequenced material came from blood. The receptors stem from a woman aged 70-85 years with Graves' ophthalmopathy.

There are many counts of this clonotype. V is TRBV11-2 and J is TRBJ1-5, with no clear D. The CDR3 runs 14 residues. Trimming took off 8 bases at V and 4 bases at J, with 15 bases between the two ends. Germline V CDR1 and CDR2: SGHAT, FQNNGV. CDR3: CASGDGLKNQPQHF. CDR3 coding DNA: TGTGCCAGCGGAGATGGCCTTAAGAATCAGCCCCAGCATTTT.

This clonotype was seen more than once but under ten times. The CDR3 nucleotides read TGCGCCAGCAGCCATCCTGGGGACAGGGGTTTGGAGCAGTACTTC. It is translated as CASSHPGDRGLEQYF. The chain links TRBV4-1 to TRBJ2-7; 10 bases are shared with TRBD1. The CDR3 loop spans 15 amino acids. Germline lookup yields CDR1 MGHRA and CDR2 YSYEKL. V trimming: 3 bases; J trimming: 7 bases; junction bases outside the gene matches: 9.

This clonotype was recorded a few times. The CDR3 DNA follows: TGCGCCAGCAGCAACGGACTAGCGGGCTACGAGCAGTACTTC. Translation gives CASSNGLAGYEQYF. The chain couples TRBV5-1 to TRBJ2-7; 11 positions match TRBD2. CDR1 is SGHRS, CDR2 YFSETQ, per germline. CDR3 length: 14 residues. V lost 4 bases, J lost 3 bases, and 3 bases stayed unmatched.

This clonotype was detected many times. The germline gene is not matched at one end of the junction; a read error may be the cause. This chain uses TRBV5-1 with TRBJ1-2; the D is unclear. Germline V CDR1 and CDR2: SGHRS, YFSETQ. This CDR3 has 13 amino acids. In DNA, the CDR3 is TGTGCCAGCAGCTTAGGCGGGGACTATGGCTACACCTTC. It specifies CASSLGGDYGYTF.

The genes are TRBV28 and TRBJ2-1; D is possibly TRBD1 (5 bases). CDR3 length: 13 residues. CDR1 is MDHEN, CDR2 SYDVKM, per germline. V lost 0 bases and J 7 bases, leaving 7 bases between the germline ends. CDR3 residues: CASSLWTVNEQFF. The CDR3 nucleotides are TGTGCCAGCAGTTTATGGACAGTTAATGAGCAGTTCTTC.

The chain couples TRBV12-5 to TRBJ2-7, with D possibly TRBD2 on 6 matching bases. V was trimmed by 2 bases and J by 4 bases, leaving 9 bases between them. Germline lookup yields CDR1 LGHNT and CDR2 FRNRAP. This CDR3 is 13 amino acids long. The CDR3 DNA reads as TGTGCTAGTGGTTTGATGGGAGGATACGAGCAGTACTTC. As protein: CASGLMGGYEQYF.